Below are 26 T cell receptor beta chains sequenced from a single sample in a study of blood T cell repertoires in COVID-19. Data came from immunoSEQ multiplex PCR; TCRdb stores just in-frame clones and leaves some out. This sample carries 210,000 or so clones, around 80% of them seen once, and the ten largest clones take roughly 2.9%. Specimen: peripheral blood. The receptor set was obtained from a man in his forties or fifties with active or convalescent COVID-19.

This sequence joins TRBV28 and TRBJ2-5, with D possibly matching TRBD1 (6 bases). Germline values: CDR1 MDHEN, CDR2 SYDVKM. V lost 7 bases to trimming and J lost 5 bases, with 14 bases between them. The CDR3 is made up of 13 amino acids. CDR3 sequence (DNA): TGTGCCAGCATAGACAGGTCCCAGGAGACCCAGTACTTC. Translated, it gives CASIDRSQETQYF.

J is TRBJ1-2 and V is TRBV18; possible D gene TRBD1, 5 bases. The CDR3 has 13 amino acids. Germline lookup yields CDR1 KGHSH and CDR2 LQKENI. V dropped 6 bases and J dropped 3 bases, with 11 bases sitting between them. CDR3 amino acids: CASSPTEDYGYTF. The CDR3 coding sequence is TGTGCCAGCTCCCCGACAGAAGACTATGGCTACACCTTC. The entire variable domain, with the rest obtained from reference TRBV18 and TRBJ1-2, is as follows: NAGVMQNPRHLVRRRGQEARLRCSPMKGHSHVYWYRQLPEEGLKFMVYLQKENIIDESGMPKERFSAEFPKEGPSILRIQQVVRGDSAAYFCASSPTEDYGYTFGSGTRLTVV.

The CDR3 DNA reads as TGTGCCAGCAGTCAGACAGGGGCGACTTATAGCAATCAGCCCCAGCATTTT. It yields the protein CASSQTGATYSNQPQHF. This chain joins TRBV6-6 and TRBJ1-5; 8 bases agree with TRBD1. Germline values: CDR1 MNHNY, CDR2 SVGAGI (reference sequence). The CDR3 has 17 amino acids. The J segment lost 0 bases and the V segment lost 5 bases, leaving 9 bases of the junction unmatched.

This clone was detected only once. The chain couples TRBV7-3 to TRBJ2-7; possibly TRBD1 for D (6 bases). Per the germline V gene, CDR1 is SGHTA and CDR2 is FQGTGA. The ends were cut back, 4 bases at V and 0 bases at J, with 7 bases in the middle. This CDR3 is 13 amino acids long. CDR3 amino acids: CASSSTGSYEQYF. CDR3 sequence (DNA): TGTGCCAGCAGCTCGACAGGCTCCTACGAGCAGTACTTC.

The rearrangement uses TRBV4-3 and TRBJ1-5, with D maybe TRBD1 (6 bases). The germline CDR1 and CDR2 sequences are LGHNA and YSLEER. This CDR3 has 16 residues. The germline V and J ends were trimmed by 0 bases and 0 bases, with 9 bases remaining between them. CDR3 protein: CASSQELGASNQPQHF. The DNA for the CDR3 is TGCGCCAGCAGCCAAGAATTGGGGGCTAGCAATCAGCCCCAGCATTTT.

The J gene is TRBJ1-2, the V gene TRBV5-6; 7 nucleotides match TRBD1. Trimming took 1 base from V and 4 from J; bases not matched to a gene: 10. Germline V gene lookup returns CDR1 SGHDT and CDR2 YYEEEE. The CDR3 has 16 residues. This chain's CDR3 is CASSLLETGRGYGYTF. The CDR3 DNA sequence: TGTGCCAGCAGCTTGTTGGAGACAGGGAGAGGCTATGGCTACACCTTC.

The genes are TRBV2 and TRBJ2-2, with TRBD1 matching over 9 bases. The CDR3 is 17 residues long. Per germline, CDR1 SNHLY and CDR2 FYNNEI. J was trimmed by 3 bases and V by 6 bases; bases with no gene match: 11. CDR3 amino acids: CASRVPWTGEDTGELFF. The CDR3 DNA reads as TGTGCCAGCAGGGTGCCCTGGACAGGGGAGGACACCGGGGAGCTGTTTTTT.

V usage is TRBV7-2 and J usage is TRBJ2-1, with 10 bases fitting TRBD2. There are 15 residues in the CDR3. Germline CDR1 and CDR2: SGHTA and FQGNSA. V lost 2 bases and J lost 3; bases outside the gene matches: 1. CDR3 amino acids: CASSLTSGNYNEQFF. CDR3 in DNA: TGTGCCAGCAGCTTAACTAGCGGGAACTACAATGAGCAGTTCTTC.

The J gene is TRBJ1-2, the V gene TRBV30, with D possibly matching TRBD1 (6 bases). This CDR3 is built from 13 residues. CDR1 is GTSNPN and CDR2 is SVGIG in the germline V gene (reference sequence). Trimming removed 5 bases at V and 3 bases at J, with 13 bases between. In DNA, the CDR3 is TGTGCCTGGGCGGGACAAGGAGACTATGGCTACACCTTC. Its translation: CAWAGQGDYGYTF.

The genes are TRBV9 and TRBJ2-2; D might be TRBD2 (5 bases). The CDR3 spans 15 residues. Germline V CDR1 and CDR2: SGDLS, YYNGEE. Trimming stripped 3 bases from V and 2 bases from J, with 11 bases between. The CDR3 DNA reads as TGTGCCAGCAGCGAGCTTAGCGCTAACACCGGGGAGCTGTTTTTT. Translation: CASSELSANTGELFF.

The chain carries TRBV15 and TRBJ1-5; the match to TRBD1 covers 8 bases. In germline, CDR1 is LNHNV, CDR2 YYDKDF (reference sequence). The CDR3 runs 15 residues. The V gene end was trimmed by 9 bases and the J gene end by 0 bases; junction bases not matched to a gene: 7. CDR3 residues: CATRTGFNSNQPQHF. CDR3 nucleotides: TGTGCCACAAGGACAGGGTTTAATAGCAATCAGCCCCAGCATTTT. Complete variable domain (other parts from reference TRBV15 and TRBJ1-5): DAMVIQNPRYQVTQFGKPVTLSCSQTLNHNVMYWYQQKSSQAPKLLFHYYDKDFNNEADTPDNFQSRRPNTSFCFLDIRSPGLGDTAMYLCATRTGFNSNQPQHFGDGTRLSIL.

V is TRBV10-3 and J is TRBJ2-1; the match to TRBD2 covers 7 bases. Germline lookup yields CDR1 ENHRY and CDR2 SYGVKD. The CDR3 has 16 amino acids. Germline trimming cut 7 bases from V and 6 bases from J; bases unmatched to any gene: 15. Here the CDR3 DNA reads TGTGCCATCAATTTGTCTCCTCTGGGGGGGGGCAATGAGCAGTTCTTC. Translation gives CAINLSPLGGGNEQFF.

The CDR3 region has the DNA TGTGCCAGTATGGGACAGGGGTCATCGGGCTATGGCTACACCTTC. Amino acid sequence: CASMGQGSSGYGYTF. The chain joins TRBV19 to TRBJ1-2; 10 bases are shared with TRBD1. Germline CDR1 LNHDA, CDR2 SQIVND (reference sequence). This CDR3 contains 15 residues. J was trimmed by 4 bases and V by 7 bases; bases with no gene match: 9.

This sequence joins TRBV27 and TRBJ1-5; 8 positions agree with TRBD1. This CDR3 contains 16 residues. The V gene's germline CDR1 is MNHEY and CDR2 SMNVEV (reference sequence). The V gene end was trimmed by 6 bases and the J gene end by 0 bases; junction bases not matched to a gene: 7. The CDR3: CASRGTGIYSNQPQHF. Written as DNA, the CDR3 is TGTGCCAGCAGGGGGACAGGAATTTATAGCAATCAGCCCCAGCATTTT.

The chain links TRBV12-3 or TRBV12-4 to TRBJ1-1; D gene unclear. V was shortened by 7 bases and J by 1 base, with 10 bases between the two germline ends. The CDR3 runs to 13 residues. The CDR3 protein is CASNTAGNTEAFF. The DNA for the CDR3 is TGTGCCAGCAACACCGCAGGGAACACTGAAGCTTTCTTT.

The V and J genes are TRBV5-6 and TRBJ1-3; 9 nucleotides line up with TRBD1. With 0 bases clipped from V and 8 bases from J, the junction kept 6 bases outside the gene matches. CDR3 length equals 15 residues. Germline CDR1 reads SGHDT; CDR2 reads YYEEEE. CDR3 in amino acids: CASSLEGQGRDTIYF. The CDR3 bases are TGTGCCAGCAGCTTGGAGGGACAGGGAAGAGACACCATATATTTT.

The V call is TRBV27, the J call TRBJ2-1; 13 bases fit TRBD2. The length of the CDR3 is 15 residues. Germline V gene lookup returns CDR1 MNHEY and CDR2 SMNVEV (reference sequence). V trimming: 3 bases; J trimming: 4 bases; junction bases outside the gene matches: 0. The CDR3 is CASSLGLAGYNEQFF. CDR3 bases: TGTGCCAGCAGTTTGGGACTAGCGGGATACAATGAGCAGTTCTTC.

The sample holds one count of this clone. This chain joins TRBV19 and TRBJ1-3; 9 bases are shared with TRBD1. Germline V lookup: CDR1 LNHDA, CDR2 SQIVND (reference sequence). The CDR3 is made up of 18 amino acids. The J segment lost 2 bases and the V segment lost 3 bases, leaving 11 bases of the junction unmatched. CDR3 nucleotide sequence: TGTGCCAGTAGTATGGCCCCTCCGGGACAGGGAACTGGAAACACCATATATTTT. Protein product: CASSMAPPGQGTGNTIYF.

The V gene is TRBV15, the J gene TRBJ1-5, with 7 bases identical to TRBD1. J was trimmed by 6 bases and V by 1 base; bases with no gene match: 9. CDR3 length: 16 residues. Germline lookup yields CDR1 LNHNV and CDR2 YYDKDF (reference sequence). The CDR3 DNA follows: TGTGCCACCAGCAGAGGCGGGGGGACAGATGGTCAGCCCCAGCATTTT. Amino acids: CATSRGGGTDGQPQHF.

V gene TRBV18 combines with J gene TRBJ2-2, with 7 bases aligning to TRBD1. Germline-derived CDR1 and CDR2 are KGHSH and LQKENI. CDR3 size: 15 residues. Trimming cost V 2 bases and J 3 bases; bases outside gene matches: 3. The chain's CDR3 is CASSPVTGHTGELFF. The CDR3 nucleotides read TGTGCCAGCTCACCAGTGACAGGGCACACCGGGGAGCTGTTTTTT.

The chain joins TRBV7-9 to TRBJ2-2, with D maybe TRBD2 (5 bases). Germline CDR1 reads SEHNR; CDR2 reads FQNEAQ (reference sequence). V lost 1 base to trimming and J lost 6 bases, with 15 bases between them. This CDR3 contains 16 residues. The CDR3 sequence is CASSLVLPSGSGELFF. CDR3 DNA: TGTGCCAGCAGCTTAGTTCTGCCTTCGGGGTCCGGGGAGCTGTTTTTT.

The DNA of the CDR3 is TGCGCCAGCAGCGATTCCGGGACAGGGGGTGAAAAACTGTTTTTT. Protein: CASSDSGTGGEKLFF. V gene TRBV4-3 combines with J gene TRBJ1-4, with 11 bases fitting TRBD1. Germline CDR1 reads LGHNA; CDR2 reads YSLEER. This CDR3 is built from 15 residues. Trimming at V came to 5 bases and at J to 7 bases, leaving 6 bases not matched to a gene.

This chain uses TRBV2 with TRBJ2-6; maybe TRBD1 (6 bases). CDR3 size: 18 residues. Trimming stripped 8 bases from V and 0 bases from J, with 20 bases between. Germline-derived CDR1 and CDR2 are SNHLY and FYNNEI. CDR3 residues: CASGGRGRPFSGANVLTF. CDR3 nucleotides: TGTGCCAGCGGGGGCAGGGGCCGACCCTTCTCTGGGGCCAACGTCCTGACTTTC.

The chain couples TRBV5-1 to TRBJ2-1, with D possibly being TRBD1 (5 bases). Germline V gene sequence: CDR1 SGHRS, CDR2 YFSETQ. V lost 3 bases, J lost 1 base, and 8 bases lay in between. CDR3 length: 14 amino acids. The CDR3 spells CASSYDSSYNEQFF. CDR3 DNA sequence: TGCGCCAGCAGCTACGACAGTTCCTACAATGAGCAGTTCTTC.

The rearrangement uses TRBV10-2 and TRBJ1-6, with D maybe TRBD1 (6 bases). The V gene lost 0 bases and the J gene lost 8 bases, with 14 bases spanning the gap. This CDR3 has 16 residues. CDR1 WSHSY and CDR2 SAAADI come from the germline V gene. The CDR3 DNA follows: TGCGCCAGCAGTGAGTCCGACAGGACGGATTATTCACCCCTCCACTTT. As protein: CASSESDRTDYSPLHF.

J is TRBJ1-5 and V is TRBV14; D not resolved. Germline loops: CDR1 SGHDN, CDR2 FVKESK. The CDR3 loop spans 13 amino acids. With 2 bases removed from V and 6 bases from J, the gap between germline ends came to 8 bases. This CDR3 reads CASSQLTGQPQHF. The DNA of the CDR3 is TGTGCCAGCAGCCAATTAACGGGTCAGCCCCAGCATTTT.